This entry lists 31 T cell receptor beta chains sequenced from one sample in a study of T cells in women clearing cervical HPV infection. Sequencing used immunoSEQ multiplex PCR; TCRdb keeps in-frame clones, though not all of them. The sample has under 40,000 clones, and its top ten clones hold 6% to 6.5%. What was sequenced was blood buffy coat. All receptors derive from a woman between 18 and 75 years old with a cervical HPV16 infection that either progressed to CIN3+ or cleared (not recorded which).

About this clone: The read falls 3 residues short of the CDR3 end, and the missing part is taken from the germline J gene. The chain combines TRBV20-1 with TRBJ1-2; D uncertain. The CDR3 consists of 13 residues. Germline CDR1 is DFQATT and CDR2 is SNEGSKA (reference sequence). The sequenced part of the CDR3 DNA is TGCAGTGCTAGAAGCAGGCAGAATTCTCAC. It translates to CSARSRQNSH. The whole CDR3 protein is CSARSRQNSHYTF.

Comment on this clone: Read sequence stops 3 residues before the CDR3 end, and the germline J gene provides the missing end. The chain employs TRBV28 and TRBJ2-3, with D unclear. Looked up from germline, CDR1 is MDHEN and CDR2 is SYDVKM. The CDR3 loop spans 13 amino acids. Between the trimmed V and J ends, which lost 6 bases and 6 bases, there was a span of 13 bases. The CDR3 loop is CASSSASGDTQYF. The sequenced part of the CDR3 DNA is TGTGCCAGCAGCAGCGCATCCGGGGATACG.

About this clone itself: The CDR3 is cut off 3 residues early in the read; its end comes from the germline J gene. This sequence joins TRBV7-9 and TRBJ2-2, with D tentatively TRBD2 (6 bases). V lost 5 bases to trimming and J lost 2 bases, with 12 bases between them. Germline V gives CDR1 SEHNR, CDR2 FQNEAQ (reference sequence). This CDR3 has 15 residues. The CDR3 loop is CASSPIGLNTGELFF. CDR3 DNA, as far as it was read: TGTGCCAGCAGCCCAATAGGACTAAACACCGGGGAG.

As for this clone: The observed sequence ends 3 residues before the CDR3 terminus, with the missing tail filled in from the germline J gene. V usage is TRBV19 and J usage is TRBJ1-5, with a tentative D call TRBD1 (5 bases). Germline V CDR1 and CDR2: LNHDA, SQIVND (reference sequence). CDR3 length: 16 residues. V lost 7 bases and J lost 6, with 22 bases in between. The sequenced part of the CDR3 DNA is TGTGCCAGTAATTCTGCTGGACAAATGGACGGTCAGCCC. Protein product: CASNSAGQMDGQP. The CDR3 as a whole reads CASNSAGQMDGQPQHF.

On this clone: The CDR3 is cut off 3 residues early in the read; its end comes from the germline J gene. The chain combines TRBV7-2 with TRBJ2-3; a weak D match, TRBD2 (6 bases). This CDR3 is 15 amino acids long. Germline CDR1 SGHTA, CDR2 FQGNSA. Trimming shortened V by 3 bases and J by 1 base, and 11 bases separated the two germline ends. The CDR3 DNA, read in part, is TGTGCCAGCAGCTTTCGGCGGGAAGGCACAGATACG. Its protein is CASSFRREGTDT. The whole CDR3 region reads CASSFRREGTDTQYF.

As to this clone: At one end the junction does not follow the germline gene, possibly because of a read error. The read comes to an end 3 residues before the CDR3 does, leaving the germline J gene to fill in the end. This chain links TRBV18 with TRBJ1-2; D might be TRBD1 (5 bases). The germline CDR1 and CDR2 sequences are KGHSH and LQKENI. CDR3 length: 15 amino acids. CDR3: CTSSPGTSGINDYTF. The DNA read from the CDR3 is TGTACCAGCTCACCGGGGACTAGCGGGATTAATGAC.

The CDR3 reads CASSPRQGWSEQYF. CDR3 DNA, as far as it was read: TGTGCCAGCAGCCCGAGGCAGGGATGGAGCGAG. This sequence joins TRBV7-2 and TRBJ2-7; possibly TRBD1 for D (5 bases). The read ends 3 residues shy of where the CDR3 ends; the end is completed using the germline J gene. The germline V and J ends were trimmed by 5 bases and 6 bases, with 17 bases remaining between them. Germline CDR1 is SGHTA and CDR2 is FQGNSA. This CDR3 has 14 amino acids.

On this clone itself: The read falls 3 residues short of the CDR3 end, and the missing part is taken from the germline J gene. This chain connects TRBV5-1 to TRBJ2-5; 7 bases are shared with TRBD2. The V segment lost 4 bases and the J segment 1 base; nucleotides outside the gene matches: 4. There are 14 residues in the CDR3. In germline, CDR1 is SGHRS, CDR2 YFSETQ. The sequenced CDR3 bases are TGCGCCAGCAGCCCGGGGGGATTCCAAGAGACC. It yields the protein CASSPGGFQET. The whole CDR3 is CASSPGGFQETQYF.

About this clone itself: The DNA ends 3 residues before the CDR3 does, and the rest of the CDR3 is filled in from the germline J gene. The chain recombines TRBV5-1 with TRBJ1-1; D uncertain. This CDR3 is 20 amino acids long. CDR1 is SGHRS and CDR2 is YFSETQ in the germline V gene. Trimming took off 2 bases at V and 1 base at J, with 27 bases between the two ends. The CDR3 loop is CASSFSSPSPGSKGNTEAFF. The sequenced CDR3 bases are TGCGCCAGCAGCTTTTCCTCTCCCTCTCCGGGGTCTAAGGGGAACACTGAA.

A remark on this clone: With the read ending 3 residues before the CDR3 end, the germline J gene is used to fill in that end. The chain recombines TRBV18 with TRBJ2-5; TRBD2 matches at 7 bases. The CDR3 runs to 14 residues. J lost 2 bases, V lost 6 bases, and 6 bases had no gene match. Looked up from germline, CDR1 is KGHSH and CDR2 is LQKENI. The part of the CDR3 DNA that was read is TGTGCCAGCTCCACCGGACTAGTTCAAGAGACC. Protein product: CASSTGLVQET. The complete CDR3 protein is CASSTGLVQETQYF.

A remark on this clone: The read terminates 3 residues ahead of where the CDR3 ends, so the germline J gene completes it. This rearrangement joins TRBV28 to TRBJ2-1, with 8 nucleotides matching TRBD1. V was clipped by 7 bases and J by 9 bases; unmatched bases: 5. The germline V gene has CDR1 MDHEN and CDR2 SYDVKM. The CDR3 extends over 12 amino acids. The CDR3 loop reads CASKYRGTEQFF. The covered CDR3 bases are TGTGCCAGCAAATACAGGGGGACTGAG.

With respect to this clone: From the germline J gene comes the end of the CDR3, since the read stops 3 residues before it. V and J are TRBV13 and TRBJ2-3, with D maybe TRBD2 (6 bases). The germline V gene encodes CDR1 PRHDT and CDR2 FYEKMQ (reference sequence). V was trimmed by 2 bases and J by 5 bases, leaving 11 bases between them. The CDR3 totals 14 residues. This CDR3 reads CASSLRLEGDTQYF. The CDR3 DNA, read in part, is TGTGCCAGCAGCTTAAGACTAGAGGGAGATACG.

Notes on this clone: The read terminates 3 residues ahead of where the CDR3 ends, so the germline J gene completes it. The chain is built from TRBV19 and TRBJ1-2; 8 bases match TRBD1. Germline assignment: CDR1 LNHDA and CDR2 SQIVND (reference sequence). The CDR3 sequence is 14 residues long. The CDR3 loop is CASSRLGQDNRYTF. CDR3 DNA, as far as it was read: TGTGCCAGTAGTCGGCTGGGACAGGACAACCGC.

On this clone itself: The CDR3 end falls 3 residues outside the read, so it is completed with the germline J gene. The chain uses TRBV6-2 or TRBV6-3 and TRBJ2-7; 12 bases are shared with TRBD2. Per germline, CDR1 MNHEY and CDR2 SVGEGT. The CDR3 has 15 amino acids. The J segment lost 1 base and the V segment lost 6 bases, leaving 4 bases of the junction unmatched. CDR3 in amino acids: CASRTSGSWSYEQYF. The covered CDR3 bases are TGTGCCAGCAGGACTAGCGGGAGTTGGTCCTACGAG.

With regard to this clone: The CDR3 goes on 3 residues after the read ends, and that part is filled in from the germline J gene. This chain links TRBV2 with TRBJ2-1; 7 bases map to TRBD2. Trimming at V came to 6 bases and at J to 9 bases, leaving 11 bases not matched to a gene. This CDR3 spans 14 amino acids. CDR1 is SNHLY, CDR2 FYNNEI, per germline. The CDR3 reads CASRTSEGLSEQFF. The covered CDR3 bases are TGTGCCAGCAGAACTAGCGAGGGGCTGAGTGAG.

The CDR3 loop is CASSLAGTGGPQSPLHF. The sequenced CDR3 bases are TGCGCCAGCAGCTTGGCCGGGACAGGGGGCCCCCAATCACCC. This rearrangement joins TRBV5-1 to TRBJ1-6; 12 nucleotides align to TRBD1. The sequence runs out 3 residues before the end of the CDR3; the remainder is reconstructed from the germline J gene. Germline loops: CDR1 SGHRS, CDR2 YFSETQ. V was clipped by 0 bases and J by 10 bases; unmatched bases: 8. The CDR3 covers 17 residues.

Comment on this clone: From the germline J gene comes the end of the CDR3, since the read stops 3 residues before it. The V and J genes are TRBV25-1 and TRBJ2-3; 15 bases are a match to TRBD2. Looked up from germline, CDR1 is MGHDK and CDR2 is SYGVNS. The V segment lost 2 bases and the J segment 4 bases; nucleotides outside the gene matches: 4. There are 17 residues in the CDR3. The sequenced part of the CDR3 DNA is TGTGCCAGCAGTGAAGGGACTAGCGGGGGGAAACCAGATACG. It codes for CASSEGTSGGKPDT. The entire CDR3 is CASSEGTSGGKPDTQYF. Using reference TRBV25-1 and TRBJ2-3 for the parts outside the CDR3, the full variable domain is EADIYQTPRYLVIGTGKKITLECSQTMGHDKMYWYQQDPGMELHLIHYSYGVNSTEKGDLSSESTVSRIRTEHFPLTLESARPSHTSQYLCASSEGTSGGKPDTQYFGPGTRLTVL.

As regards this clone: Coverage ceases 3 residues before the CDR3 finishes, and the germline J gene fills in the end. The V call is TRBV14, the J call TRBJ2-1; 7 nucleotides match TRBD2. Germline-derived CDR1 and CDR2 are SGHDN and FVKESK. V lost 0 bases and J lost 8; bases outside the gene matches: 4. The CDR3 length is 14 residues. The CDR3 sequence: CASSQDTSDDEQFF. CDR3 DNA (partial): TGTGCCAGCAGCCAAGATACTAGCGATGATGAG.

Comments on this clone: The read gets to within 3 residues of the CDR3 end, and the germline J gene fills in the rest. This sample includes further DNA sequences coding for the same CDR3. J is TRBJ1-2 and V is TRBV6-1; D is ambiguous. CDR3 size: 11 residues. Germline V CDR1 and CDR2: MNHNS, SASEGT. CDR3 sequence reads: CASSEGSLYTF. The covered CDR3 bases are TGTGCCAGCAGTGAAGGTTCCCTC.

Partial CDR3 DNA: TGTGCCAGTAGTATAGTTCGAGGGTTCGGCAATCAGCCG. This gives the protein CASSIVRGFGNQP. The whole CDR3 sequence is CASSIVRGFGNQPQYF. The genes are TRBV19 and TRBJ2-3, with D possibly matching TRBD2 (5 bases). The CDR3 is cut off 3 residues early in the read; its end comes from the germline J gene. The CDR3 has 16 residues. The germline CDR1 and CDR2 sequences are LNHDA and SQIVND (reference sequence).

Concerning this clone: The CDR3 is cut off 3 residues early in the read; its end comes from the germline J gene. The gene calls are TRBV7-2 and TRBJ2-1; TRBD2 matches 7 bases. J gave up 2 bases and V 5 bases, and 3 bases lay outside the gene matches. Germline-derived CDR1 and CDR2 are SGHTA and FQGNSA. CDR3 length equals 14 residues. The CDR3 loop is CASSPGLAYNEQFF. CDR3 DNA (partial): TGTGCCAGCAGCCCCGGACTAGCCTACAATGAG.

As concerns this clone: The CDR3 end is not reached by the read, which stops 3 residues before it; the germline J gene fills it in. The chain links TRBV4-1 to TRBJ2-5, with D maybe TRBD2 (5 bases). With 4 bases removed from V and 5 bases from J, the gap between germline ends came to 17 bases. CDR1 and CDR2 (germline): MGHRA, YSYEKL. The length of the CDR3 is 15 residues. CDR3: CASSPSNQLGETQYF. CDR3 bases read: TGCGCCAGCAGCCCCTCAAACCAACTAGGGGAGACC.

Worth noting for this clone: The read terminates 3 residues ahead of where the CDR3 ends, so the germline J gene completes it. The V and J genes are TRBV5-1 and TRBJ2-3; 11 bases agree with TRBD1. Germline V gives CDR1 SGHRS, CDR2 YFSETQ. J was trimmed by 4 bases and V by 5 bases; bases with no gene match: 6. This CDR3 comprises 15 residues. The CDR3 sequence: CASSFGQGASDTQYF. Incomplete CDR3 DNA: TGCGCCAGCAGTTTTGGACAGGGGGCCTCAGATACG.

As to this clone: The CDR3 extends 3 residues past the end of the read, so its final part is completed from the germline J gene. V usage is TRBV19 and J usage is TRBJ2-2, with a possible D match to TRBD1 (6 bases). This CDR3 has 18 amino acids. The V gene's germline CDR1 is LNHDA and CDR2 SQIVND (reference sequence). The CDR3 loop is CASSIDPGRINGQLKLFF. The DNA read from the CDR3 is TGTGCCAGTAGTATAGATCCGGGACGAATAAATGGACAGCTCAAG.

Turning to this clone: The read ends 3 residues before the CDR3 terminus; that terminus is restored from the germline J gene. V usage is TRBV29-1 and J usage is TRBJ2-2; 10 nucleotides line up with TRBD1. Trimming at V came to 5 bases and at J to 1 base, leaving 4 bases not matched to a gene. The V gene's germline CDR1 is SQVTM and CDR2 ANQGSEA. The CDR3 length is 15 residues. The CDR3 loop reads CSVQRDRGNTGELFF. CDR3 DNA, as far as it was read: TGCAGCGTTCAAAGGGACAGGGGGAACACCGGGGAG.

About this clone itself: Read data end 3 residues before the CDR3 end; the end is taken from the germline J gene. V and J are TRBV5-1 and TRBJ1-1; TRBD1 matches at 8 bases. Germline CDR1 is SGHRS and CDR2 is YFSETQ. The CDR3 contains 18 residues. Trimming removed 5 bases from V and 0 bases from J; junction bases left unmatched: 15. The sequenced CDR3 bases are TGCGCCAGCAGGAAAAGAACAGGGGGGATCTTGCTGAACACTGAA. It encodes CASRKRTGGILLNTE. The full CDR3 sequence reads CASRKRTGGILLNTEAFF.

As to this clone: The read gets to within 3 residues of the CDR3 end, and the germline J gene fills in the rest. This rearrangement joins TRBV18 to TRBJ2-4; TRBD1 agrees at 7 bases. CDR3 length: 13 amino acids. Germline V lookup: CDR1 KGHSH, CDR2 LQKENI. This CDR3 is CASSPGDSYGQYF. The CDR3 DNA, read in part, is TGTGCCAGCTCACCGGGGGACAGCTATGGT.

To note about this clone: The CDR3 goes on 3 residues after the read ends, and that part is filled in from the germline J gene. V usage is TRBV10-3 and J usage is TRBJ2-2; 11 bases map to TRBD2. V was pared by 9 bases and J by 2 bases, with 5 bases of the junction left unmatched. Germline V gene lookup returns CDR1 ENHRY and CDR2 SYGVKD. The CDR3 contains 15 residues. The sequenced CDR3 bases are TGTGCCATTCACACTAGCGGGGGAAACACCGGGGAG. It specifies CAIHTSGGNTGE. The entire CDR3 reads CAIHTSGGNTGELFF.

A remark on this clone: The missing CDR3 end, 3 residues past where the read stops, is filled in from the germline J gene. The V call is TRBV7-6, the J call TRBJ2-3, with 11 bases aligning to TRBD1. Germline values: CDR1 SGHVS, CDR2 FNYEAQ. The CDR3 contains 16 residues. Trimming removed 5 bases from V and 4 bases from J; junction bases left unmatched: 8. The sequenced CDR3 bases are TGTGCCAGCAGCCCCCGGGACAGGGGGGGTGCAGATACG. Translation: CASSPRDRGGADT. From start to end, the CDR3 is CASSPRDRGGADTQYF.

CDR3 DNA, as far as it was read: TGTGCCAGCAGCCAAGATTACCGTACAGGGGACGAC. Translated: CASSQDYRTGDD. The full CDR3 reads CASSQDYRTGDDYTF. The chain uses TRBV4-2 and TRBJ1-2; 7 nucleotides match TRBD1. The read falls 3 residues short of the CDR3 end, and the missing part is taken from the germline J gene. This CDR3 region has 15 residues. Looked up from germline, CDR1 is LGHNA and CDR2 is YNFKEQ.

About this clone itself: From the germline J gene comes the end of the CDR3, since the read stops 3 residues before it. The rearrangement uses TRBV7-3 and TRBJ2-1, with 9 bases matching TRBD2. Germline values: CDR1 SGHTA, CDR2 FQGTGA. J lost 6 bases, V lost 0 bases, and 3 bases had no gene match. The CDR3 loop spans 15 amino acids. CDR3 protein: CASSLTGGGANEQFF. The sequenced part of the CDR3 DNA is TGTGCCAGCAGCTTAACGGGCGGGGGGGCCAATGAG.